These 24 T cell receptor beta chains came from one sample sequenced in a study of blood T cell repertoires in COVID-19. Only in-frame clones appear in the TCRdb table, and some are missing; sequencing was by immunoSEQ multiplex PCR. The table records under 350,000 clones, 83% of them present only once. The sample comprised peripheral blood. These receptors originate from a woman aged 45-59 years who had recovered from COVID-19.

The sample holds one count of this clone. This rearrangement joins TRBV4-1 to TRBJ1-1; D possibly corresponds to TRBD1 (6 bases). This CDR3 is built from 18 residues. V dropped 1 base and J dropped 0 bases, with 18 bases sitting between them. Germline V lookup: CDR1 MGHRA, CDR2 YSYEKL. The CDR3 protein is CASSQGKGQFPMNTEAFF. The CDR3 bases are TGCGCCAGCAGCCAAGGAAAGGGACAATTCCCCATGAACACTGAAGCTTTCTTT.

V gene TRBV27 combines with J gene TRBJ1-5; possibly TRBD1 for D (5 bases). Germline CDR1 reads MNHEY; CDR2 reads SMNVEV (reference sequence). The V end was cut by 5 bases, the J end by 3 bases, with 11 bases between. The CDR3 is 14 residues long. Written as DNA, the CDR3 is TGTGCCAGCAGTGACGCAGGGTTCAATCAGCCCCAGCATTTT. Encoded protein: CASSDAGFNQPQHF.

This sequence joins TRBV11-3 and TRBJ2-2; 11 positions match TRBD2. The CDR3 extends over 16 amino acids. V lost 5 bases to trimming and J lost 6 bases; unmatched junction nucleotides: 8. Germline V gives CDR1 SGHNT, CDR2 YENEEA. The CDR3 protein is CASSEPSGGPSGELFF. As DNA, the CDR3 is TGTGCCAGCAGCGAACCTAGCGGGGGGCCCTCCGGGGAGCTGTTTTTT.

V usage is TRBV7-2 and J usage is TRBJ2-3; the match to TRBD2 covers 12 bases. Germline assignment: CDR1 SGHTA and CDR2 FQGNSA. The CDR3 length is 18 residues. The ends lost 1 base at V and 4 bases at J; junction bases unmatched: 9. CDR3 amino acids: CASSLEASGGASSDTQYF. The CDR3, as DNA: TGTGCCAGCAGCTTAGAGGCTAGCGGGGGGGCCAGCTCAGATACGCAGTATTTT.

This chain connects TRBV27 to TRBJ2-3, with a possible D match to TRBD1 (6 bases). This CDR3 is 17 amino acids long. V was shortened by 3 bases and J by 0 bases, with 16 bases between the two germline ends. The germline V gene encodes CDR1 MNHEY and CDR2 SMNVEV (reference sequence). The CDR3 here is CASSLVQGTASTDTQYF. In DNA, the CDR3 is TGTGCCAGCAGTTTGGTTCAGGGGACCGCTAGCACAGATACGCAGTATTTT.

This clone appeared once. The J gene is TRBJ1-2, the V gene TRBV27; the match to TRBD1 covers 9 bases. V was pared by 4 bases and J by 3 bases, with 6 bases of the junction left unmatched. Germline V gene sequence: CDR1 MNHEY, CDR2 SMNVEV (reference sequence). The CDR3 sequence is 15 residues long. The CDR3 loop reads CASSSPTGGDYGYTF. The CDR3 DNA reads as TGTGCCAGCAGTTCTCCGACAGGGGGGGACTATGGCTACACCTTC.

The chain joins TRBV6-2 or TRBV6-3 to TRBJ2-1; 7 bases match TRBD2. CDR3 length: 15 amino acids. The V gene end was trimmed by 2 bases and the J gene end by 8 bases; junction bases not matched to a gene: 9. The germline gives CDR1 MNHEY, CDR2 SVGEGT. CDR3 sequence reads: CASSYPGGGDYEQFF. The DNA for the CDR3 is TGTGCCAGCAGTTACCCGGGCGGGGGTGATTATGAGCAGTTCTTC.

V usage is TRBV5-1 and J usage is TRBJ2-3; no clear D. V shed 2 bases and J shed 2 bases, with 12 bases lying between them. This CDR3 region has 15 residues. Germline V gene lookup returns CDR1 SGHRS and CDR2 YFSETQ. Here the CDR3 DNA reads TGCGCCAGCAGCTTATCAATGTTAGCCACAGATACGCAGTATTTT. Translated, it gives CASSLSMLATDTQYF.

This chain connects TRBV24-1 to TRBJ1-2; no firm D call. The CDR3 runs to 17 residues. Germline V gene data show CDR1 as KGHDR and CDR2 as SFDVKD. Trimming shortened V by 12 bases and J by 1 base, and 26 bases separated the two germline ends. In nucleotides, the CDR3 is TGTGCCCCCAAGGGCCTCCCGACCCCGGACTTTAACTATGGCTACACCTTC. Its translation: CAPKGLPTPDFNYGYTF.

The chain has TRBV19 and TRBJ2-3; 7 nucleotides agree with TRBD2. V gave up 5 bases and J gave up 1 base; unmatched junction bases: 6. Germline CDR1 reads LNHDA; CDR2 reads SQIVND (reference sequence). The CDR3 has 15 residues. CDR3 region: CASSASGSRTDTQYF. The CDR3 DNA sequence: TGTGCCAGTAGTGCTAGCGGTTCTCGCACAGATACGCAGTATTTT.

The genes are TRBV7-3 and TRBJ1-1; D is unresolved. This CDR3 comprises 14 residues. Looked up from germline, CDR1 is SGHTA and CDR2 is FQGTGA. Trimming cost V 5 bases and J 0 bases, with 10 bases left between them. The DNA for the CDR3 is TGTGCCAGCAGCGTATCAGGAATGAACACTGAAGCTTTCTTT. Protein: CASSVSGMNTEAFF.

The chain employs TRBV15 and TRBJ1-1, with D tentatively TRBD1 (5 bases). The ends were cut back, 0 bases at V and 0 bases at J, with 14 bases in the middle. The CDR3 is 17 residues long. Germline loops: CDR1 LNHNV, CDR2 YYDKDF (reference sequence). CDR3 bases: TGTGCCACCAGCAGAGACCCGGGACTTGGAGTGAACACTGAAGCTTTCTTT. Protein sequence: CATSRDPGLGVNTEAFF.

About this clone itself: Other DNA sequences of this sample code for an identical CDR3. The chain couples TRBV27 to TRBJ2-7; D might be TRBD1 (5 bases). CDR3 length: 14 amino acids. Trimming cost V 3 bases and J 3 bases, with 12 bases left between them. Germline CDR1 is MNHEY and CDR2 is SMNVEV (reference sequence). CDR3 nucleotide sequence: TGTGCCAGCAGTTTCGGGCAGGGTGGCTACGAGCAGTACTTC. Residues: CASSFGQGGYEQYF.

This chain joins TRBV28 and TRBJ1-2; no definite D call. Germline V CDR1 and CDR2: MDHEN, SYDVKM. V lost 2 bases and J lost 3, with 7 bases in between. The CDR3 loop spans 13 amino acids. DNA for the CDR3: TGTGCCAGCAGTTTACCCCCGTACTATGGCTACACCTTC. This gives the protein CASSLPPYYGYTF.

The chain links TRBV7-2 to TRBJ1-2; tentative D call: TRBD1 (5 bases). This CDR3 region has 15 residues. CDR1 and CDR2 (germline): SGHTA, FQGNSA. Trimming took off 4 bases at V and 6 bases at J, with 18 bases between the two ends. The CDR3, as DNA: TGTGCCAGCAGCTCCTATTTCCAGGGAGGAGATGGCTACACCTTC. Protein: CASSSYFQGGDGYTF.

The chain couples TRBV7-3 to TRBJ1-2; D unresolved. Trimming took 1 base from V and 3 from J, leaving 24 bases between them. The CDR3 consists of 19 residues. CDR1 is SGHTA and CDR2 is FQGTGA in the germline V gene. The CDR3 nucleotides are TGTGCCAGCAGCTTAAGGAGGCCCCAAAGGAGGGTAAAGGACTATGGCTACACCTTC. This translates into CASSLRRPQRRVKDYGYTF.

The chain employs TRBV6-6 and TRBJ2-7, with TRBD2 matching over 10 bases. The germline gives CDR1 MNHNY, CDR2 SVGAGI (reference sequence). The length of the CDR3 is 15 residues. V shed 0 bases, J shed 3 bases, and the junction held 2 bases outside the gene matches. Written as DNA, the CDR3 is TGTGCCAGCAGTTACTCGGGACTAGCGAACTACGAGCAGTACTTC. The encoded protein is CASSYSGLANYEQYF.

V and J are TRBV28 and TRBJ2-4; 7 nucleotides match TRBD1. Germline lookup yields CDR1 MDHEN and CDR2 SYDVKM. This CDR3 has 16 residues. Unmatched junction bases numbered 5, after V lost 3 bases and J lost 0 bases. The CDR3 DNA is TGTGCCAGCAGTTTGCAGGGGGTCGTAGCCAAAAACATTCAGTACTTC. It codes for CASSLQGVVAKNIQYF.

This clone was seen only a few times. V is TRBV27 and J is TRBJ1-2; 12 positions match TRBD1. CDR1 is MNHEY and CDR2 is SMNVEV in the germline V gene (reference sequence). The CDR3 spans 17 residues. The V gene end was trimmed by 5 bases and the J gene end by 1 base; junction bases not matched to a gene: 8. CDR3 region: CASSPGQGATGNYGYTF. For the CDR3, the DNA is TGTGCCAGCAGTCCGGGACAGGGGGCTACTGGTAACTATGGCTACACCTTC.

The rearrangement links TRBV29-1 to TRBJ2-7; 10 nucleotides agree with TRBD1. The CDR3 has 15 residues. Trimming at V came to 2 bases and at J to 1 base, leaving 5 bases not matched to a gene. Germline V gives CDR1 SQVTM, CDR2 ANQGSEA. The CDR3 loop is CSVESDRGLSYEQYF. CDR3 nucleotides: TGCAGCGTTGAAAGTGACAGGGGGCTTTCCTACGAGCAGTACTTC.

V and J are TRBV5-5 and TRBJ1-1; D is ambiguous. CDR1 is SGHKS and CDR2 is YYEKEE in the germline V gene (reference sequence). V dropped 4 bases and J dropped 1 base, with 8 bases sitting between them. The CDR3 spans 13 residues. For the CDR3, the DNA is TGTGCCAGCAGCCGCCCAGGGAACACTGAAGCTTTCTTT. Amino acids: CASSRPGNTEAFF. The full variable domain, with the rest looked up from reference TRBV5-5 and TRBJ1-1, is DAGVTQSPTHLIKTRGQQVTLRCSPISGHKSVSWYQQVLGQGPQFIFQYYEKEERGRGNFPDRFSARQFPNYSSELNVNALLLGDSALYLCASSRPGNTEAFFGQGTRLTVV.

The chain links TRBV7-3 to TRBJ2-1, with 8 nucleotides matching TRBD1. The CDR3 is 15 residues long. Germline V gene sequence: CDR1 SGHTA, CDR2 FQGTGA. J gave up 7 bases and V 4 bases, and 9 bases lay outside the gene matches. CDR3 sequence (DNA): TGTGCCAGCAGCTCCTTATACAGGGGGTCGAATGAGCAGTTCTTC. It yields the protein CASSSLYRGSNEQFF.

The chain has TRBV5-4 and TRBJ2-6; 11 nucleotides agree with TRBD1. From germline, CDR1 is SGHNT and CDR2 YYREEE (reference sequence). J was trimmed by 4 bases and V by 4 bases; bases with no gene match: 10. CDR3 length equals 18 residues. This CDR3 reads CASSHADRGRSGANVLTF. CDR3 nucleotide sequence: TGTGCCAGCAGCCATGCGGACAGGGGGCGATCCGGGGCCAACGTCCTGACTTTC.

V usage is TRBV25-1 and J usage is TRBJ2-1, with D perhaps matching TRBD1 (5 bases). Germline loops: CDR1 MGHDK, CDR2 SYGVNS. Trimming cost V 8 bases and J 9 bases, with 17 bases left between them. CDR3 size: 13 residues. The CDR3 DNA follows: TGTGCCAGCGCTGCTCAACCAGGGTCTGAGCAGTTCTTC. Encoded protein: CASAAQPGSEQFF.